In this sample, the clone carrying this T cell receptor (beta chain) turned up many times. Its specificity is unknown. Preparation of the TCRbeta library was carried out with unique molecular identifiers. A single record per CDR3 protein comes from TCRdb applying MiXCR to the PCR reads. This sample has a few hundred thousand distinct CDR3 sequences, with 9.5% to 13% found just once. The source of the sample is a study of T-cell reconstitution after alpha-beta-depleted transplantation in children. Study-level results: Where alpha-beta T cells came from about two months after transplant was reportedly several hundred expanded graft clones. Surviving recipient T cells and thymic progenitors produced the high day-60 TCRbeta diversity seen in some patients.

Unmatched junction bases numbered 5, after V lost 6 bases and J lost 5 bases. The CDR3 spans 13 residues. The germline V gene has CDR1 MDHEN and CDR2 SYDVKM. Sequences were derived from PBMCs, sampled before TCRalphabeta/CD19-depleted stem cell transplant. This clonotype originated in a boy under two years old with acute myeloid leukemia, due to receive a stem cell transplant. The chain recombines TRBV28 with TRBJ2-5; the match to TRBD1 covers 8 bases. The CDR3 is CASRPRGRETQYF. CDR3 in DNA: TGTGCCAGCAGGCCCAGGGGGCGGGAGACCCAGTACTTC.